These 17 T cell receptor beta chains share one sample of origin, sequenced in a study of OX40 agonist ivuxolimab in advanced cancers. Some clones are missing from TCRdb's copy, which holds only in-frame ones; the method was immunoSEQ multiplex PCR. The data hold 60,000 to 70,000 clones, with more than 80% observed a single time. The sample consisted of CD4+ or CD8+ T cells sorted from blood, taken in a trial of the OX40 agonist ivuxolimab. All receptors come from an adult with an advanced solid tumor such as melanoma, head and neck, liver or kidney cancer.

This CDR3 is CASSHLTGEGEAFF. For the CDR3, the DNA is TGTGCCAGCAGCCATTTGACAGGGGAGGGTGAAGCTTTCTTT. The chain recombines TRBV9 with TRBJ1-1; 8 bases line up with TRBD1. Germline V lookup: CDR1 SGDLS, CDR2 YYNGEE. Trimming took 4 bases from V and 7 from J; bases not matched to a gene: 9. This CDR3 region has 14 residues.

This CDR3 reads CAWGTGTPDTQYF. DNA for the CDR3: TGTGCCTGGGGGACAGGGACTCCAGATACGCAGTATTTT. The chain joins TRBV30 to TRBJ2-3; 9 bases line up with TRBD1. The germline CDR1 and CDR2 sequences are GTSNPN and SVGIG (reference sequence). Trimming removed 5 bases from V and 4 bases from J; junction bases left unmatched: 4. This CDR3 region has 13 residues.

The genes are TRBV7-2 and TRBJ2-5; 9 nucleotides match TRBD2. Trimming took 8 bases from V and 0 from J; bases not matched to a gene: 13. Germline assignment: CDR1 SGHTA and CDR2 FQGNSA. This CDR3 is built from 17 residues. CDR3 region: CASSGVAGVPYQETQYF. The DNA of the CDR3 is TGTGCCAGCTCGGGGGTAGCGGGAGTCCCGTACCAAGAGACCCAGTACTTC.

The chain has TRBV19 and TRBJ1-2, with D possibly being TRBD1 (6 bases). V lost 3 bases, J lost 0 bases, and 11 bases lay in between. The germline CDR1 and CDR2 sequences are LNHDA and SQIVND (reference sequence). The length of the CDR3 is 15 residues. CDR3 sequence: CASSIGQNTNYGYTF. The CDR3 nucleotides are TGTGCCAGTAGTATTGGACAGAATACTAACTATGGCTACACCTTC.

The chain links TRBV18 to TRBJ2-1; D could derive from TRBD1 or TRBD2 (5 bases each). Germline V gives CDR1 KGHSH, CDR2 LQKENI. The CDR3 runs to 15 residues. The ends were cut back, 3 bases at V and 2 bases at J, with 11 bases in the middle. CDR3 amino acids: CASSPRDGPYNEQFF. The CDR3, as DNA: TGTGCCAGCTCACCCCGGGACGGACCCTACAATGAGCAGTTCTTC.

Notes on this clone: The junction does not match germline at one end; this may be a read error. The chain combines TRBV6-1 with TRBJ2-2; TRBD1 agrees at 8 bases. This CDR3 region has 15 residues. From germline, CDR1 is MNHNS and CDR2 SASEGT. In DNA, the CDR3 is TGTGCCAGCAGGGAAGGGACAGGGAACACCGGGGAGCTGTTTTTT. It codes for CASREGTGNTGELFF.

The gene calls are TRBV11-3 and TRBJ2-7; TRBD2 matches at 10 bases. The CDR3 has 14 amino acids. Trimming removed 5 bases from V and 4 bases from J; junction bases left unmatched: 5. Germline values: CDR1 SGHNT, CDR2 YENEEA. The CDR3 reads CASSPLAGEYEQYF. The CDR3 nucleotides read TGTGCCAGCAGCCCTCTAGCGGGAGAGTACGAGCAGTACTTC. Looking up the rest from reference TRBV11-3 and TRBJ2-7 gives the full variable domain: EAGVVQSPRYKIIEKKQPVAFWCNPISGHNTLYWYLQNLGQGPELLIRYENEEAVDDSQLPKDRFSAERLKGVDSTLKIQPAELGDSAVYLCASSPLAGEYEQYFGPGTRLTVT.

The V call is TRBV7-9, the J call TRBJ2-3; perhaps TRBD2 as D (5 bases). Germline V lookup: CDR1 SEHNR, CDR2 FQNEAQ (reference sequence). Trimming cost V 3 bases and J 3 bases, with 13 bases left between them. The CDR3 has 15 amino acids. Here the CDR3 reads CASSFLGEETDTQYF. CDR3 DNA sequence: TGTGCCAGCAGCTTTCTCGGGGAAGAAACAGATACGCAGTATTTT.

The chain is built from TRBV11-2 and TRBJ2-1, with 10 bases matching TRBD2. The J segment lost 10 bases and the V segment lost 2 bases, leaving 8 bases of the junction unmatched. CDR1 SGHAT and CDR2 FQNNGV come from the germline V gene. The CDR3 has 15 amino acids. The CDR3 nucleotides read TGTGCCAGCAGCTTAAGGACTAGCGGTCGGGGAGAGCAGTTCTTC. This encodes CASSLRTSGRGEQFF. Together with reference TRBV11-2 and TRBJ2-1, the CDR3 gives the full variable domain: EAGVAQSPRYKIIEKRQSVAFWCNPISGHATLYWYQQILGQGPKLLIQFQNNGVVDDSQLPKDRFSAERLKGVDSTLKIQPAKLEDSAVYLCASSLRTSGRGEQFFGPGTRLTVL.

CDR3 sequence: CASSGQGEYEQYF. The CDR3 nucleotides are TGCGCCAGCTCGGGACAGGGGGAATACGAGCAGTACTTC. The rearrangement links TRBV5-1 to TRBJ2-7, with 11 bases that match TRBD1. The CDR3 has 13 residues. Unmatched junction bases numbered 4, after V lost 7 bases and J lost 4 bases. Per the germline V gene, CDR1 is SGHRS and CDR2 is YFSETQ.

The genes are TRBV27 and TRBJ2-5; the D is unclear. CDR3 length equals 13 residues. The germline V and J ends were trimmed by 4 bases and 5 bases, with 11 bases remaining between them. Germline CDR1 MNHEY, CDR2 SMNVEV (reference sequence). The CDR3 sequence is CASSSSATETQYF. CDR3 sequence (DNA): TGTGCCAGCAGTTCGTCCGCGACGGAGACCCAGTACTTC.

This chain connects TRBV28 to TRBJ1-1; no definite D call. The V gene lost 4 bases and the J gene lost 2 bases, with 11 bases spanning the gap. The CDR3 length is 14 residues. Germline loops: CDR1 MDHEN, CDR2 SYDVKM. In DNA, the CDR3 is TGTGCCAGCAGTTCCCTGGGTGAAAACACTGAAGCTTTCTTT. Its protein product is CASSSLGENTEAFF.

This chain links TRBV29-1 with TRBJ2-5; 9 positions match TRBD1. The CDR3 consists of 14 residues. Germline assignment: CDR1 SQVTM and CDR2 ANQGSEA. V shed 4 bases, J shed 0 bases, and the junction held 3 bases outside the gene matches. The chain's CDR3 is CSVAGQGNQETQYF. Written as DNA, the CDR3 is TGCAGCGTTGCAGGACAGGGGAACCAAGAGACCCAGTACTTC.

The chain couples TRBV5-1 to TRBJ2-2; D is perhaps TRBD1 (7 bases). Trimming pared 5 bases from V and 6 bases from J, leaving 14 bases between. This CDR3 has 14 residues. Germline loops: CDR1 SGHRS, CDR2 YFSETQ. CDR3 loop: CASRGGTDAGELFF. CDR3 nucleotide sequence: TGCGCCAGCAGAGGGGGGACAGACGCCGGGGAGCTGTTTTTT.

The CDR3 region has the DNA TGTGCCAGCAGCCCACCGAATCCGGGACAGGGAGCAGCTTTCTTT. It translates to CASSPPNPGQGAAFF. V gene TRBV28 combines with J gene TRBJ1-1, with 9 bases aligning to TRBD1. With V trimmed by 6 bases and J by 10 bases, 15 bases remained unmatched. Germline lookup yields CDR1 MDHEN and CDR2 SYDVKM. The CDR3 runs 15 residues.

V and J are TRBV5-5 and TRBJ2-7; D could derive from TRBD1 or TRBD2 (7 bases each). With 4 bases removed from V and 6 bases from J, the gap between germline ends came to 29 bases. The CDR3 is 18 amino acids. Germline loops: CDR1 SGHKS, CDR2 YYEKEE (reference sequence). The CDR3 bases are TGTGCCAGCAGCACTACAGGGGCCGGGGTGCGGGAGTTGGGCGAGCAGTACTTC. Residues: CASSTTGAGVRELGEQYF.

V is TRBV6-1 and J is TRBJ2-7, with 7 bases aligning to TRBD1. The germline V gene encodes CDR1 MNHNS and CDR2 SASEGT. This CDR3 contains 15 residues. V lost 7 bases to trimming and J lost 2 bases; unmatched junction nucleotides: 11. CDR3 region: CASTNRGRATYEQYF. The CDR3, as DNA: TGTGCCAGCACCAACAGGGGCAGGGCAACCTACGAGCAGTACTTC.